Shown below are 16 T cell receptor beta chains from a single sample sequenced in a study of T cell responses to AZD1222 COVID-19 vaccine (dated by TCRdb to the early 2020s). Library preparation employed the immunoSEQ multiplex PCR assay. Drawn from immuneACCESS, this table holds only the in-frame rearrangements with V and J called that TCRdb kept. Clones are partly lost; checked studies trace under half to an unresolved V gene and leave the rest unexplained. The sample records about 110,000 clones, approximately 90% of which are singletons. Jointly, the top ten make up roughly 15% of the sample. Read against the paper, the sample's time point label means: about 28 days (+/-7) after the second vaccine dose. The sequencing used peripheral blood, collected 28 days after the second AZD1222 dose. These receptors came from an adult who received the AZD1222 COVID-19 vaccine.

The chain recombines TRBV27 with TRBJ2-3, with a weak D call TRBD1 (6 bases). Germline V lookup: CDR1 MNHEY, CDR2 SMNVEV (reference sequence). The CDR3 extends over 15 amino acids. Trimming took 1 base from V and 4 from J, leaving 12 bases between them. The CDR3 DNA sequence: TGTGCCAGCAGTTTATGGCAGGGGTCCGCAGATACGCAGTATTTT. Protein product: CASSLWQGSADTQYF.

CDR3 in DNA: TGCGCCAGCAGCCAAGGGAGGCGGGAGGACACTGAAGCTTTCTTT. Translation gives CASSQGRREDTEAFF. J is TRBJ1-1 and V is TRBV4-1; unclear D gene. The V end lost 1 base, the J end lost 3 bases, and 12 bases lay between the germline ends. Germline-derived CDR1 and CDR2 are MGHRA and YSYEKL. This CDR3 is built from 15 residues.

The chain recombines TRBV4-1 with TRBJ1-2; 12 bases fit TRBD1. CDR3 size: 15 residues. The J segment lost 9 bases and the V segment lost 3 bases, leaving 8 bases of the junction unmatched. The germline V gene has CDR1 MGHRA and CDR2 YSYEKL. Here the CDR3 DNA reads TGCGCCAGCAGCCAGGCCGGGACAGGGGGCCAACGCTACACCTTC. This gives the protein CASSQAGTGGQRYTF.

This clone showed up just once. The chain recombines TRBV5-1 with TRBJ2-1; TRBD1 agrees at 7 bases. This CDR3 is built from 15 residues. Germline V gene data show CDR1 as SGHRS and CDR2 as YFSETQ. The ends lost 1 base at V and 2 bases at J; junction bases unmatched: 3. The CDR3 nucleotides are TGCGCCAGCAGCTTGACAGGGGACACCTACAATGAGCAGTTCTTC. This codes for CASSLTGDTYNEQFF.

The genes are TRBV28 and TRBJ2-3, with 8 bases lining up with TRBD2. This CDR3 comprises 15 residues. In germline, CDR1 is MDHEN, CDR2 SYDVKM. V shed 1 base, J shed 2 bases, and the junction held 2 bases outside the gene matches. In DNA form, the CDR3 reads TGTGCCAGCAGTTTATCACTAGCGGCCACAGATACGCAGTATTTT. It yields the protein CASSLSLAATDTQYF.

The chain has TRBV27 and TRBJ2-2, with TRBD2 identical over 11 bases. Germline CDR1 reads MNHEY; CDR2 reads SMNVEV (reference sequence). The V segment lost 3 bases and the J segment 6 bases; nucleotides outside the gene matches: 6. This CDR3 is built from 16 residues. CDR3 nucleotides: TGTGCCAGCAGTTTTTCGACTAGCGGGACTTCCGGGGAGCTGTTTTTT. Residues: CASSFSTSGTSGELFF.

V and J are TRBV4-2 and TRBJ2-2; no firm D call. V gave up 0 bases and J gave up 4 bases, with 15 bases separating them. Per the germline V gene, CDR1 is LGHNA and CDR2 is YNFKEQ. This CDR3 is built from 17 residues. The CDR3, as DNA: TGTGCCAGCAGCCAAGAGACCGGCAGCGCCGGCACCGGGGAGCTGTTTTTT. Translated, it gives CASSQETGSAGTGELFF.

The chain employs TRBV24-1 and TRBJ2-3, with D perhaps matching TRBD2 (5 bases). The CDR3 runs to 14 residues. V was pared by 4 bases and J by 3 bases, with 10 bases between. Germline V CDR1 and CDR2: KGHDR, SFDVKD. The CDR3 bases are TGTGCCACCAGTGAACTAGATGGAACAGATACGCAGTATTTT. It codes for CATSELDGTDTQYF.

This chain links TRBV11-3 with TRBJ1-2; no reliable D call. There are 15 residues in the CDR3. V was pared by 0 bases and J by 4 bases, with 12 bases between. Per germline, CDR1 SGHNT and CDR2 YENEEA. DNA of the CDR3: TGTGCCAGCAGCTTAGATTCCGTAGTCAGCTATGGCTACACCTTC. The encoded protein is CASSLDSVVSYGYTF.

This chain joins TRBV29-1 and TRBJ2-7, with D perhaps TRBD1 (6 bases). Germline assignment: CDR1 SQVTM and CDR2 ANQGSEA. The CDR3 has 14 residues. V gave up 6 bases and J gave up 0 bases, with 15 bases separating them. In nucleotides, the CDR3 is TGCAGCGTAGTTGACAGGACTTTCTCCTACGAGCAGTACTTC. Translating gives CSVVDRTFSYEQYF.

The chain recombines TRBV9 with TRBJ1-3; weak D call: TRBD1 (6 bases). CDR1 is SGDLS, CDR2 YYNGEE, per germline. The CDR3 covers 16 residues. V lost 4 bases to trimming and J lost 1 base, with 15 bases between them. CDR3 sequence: CASSSQIQGSGNTIYF. The CDR3 DNA reads TGTGCCAGCAGCTCACAAATACAGGGTTCTGGAAACACCATATATTTT. Supplemented by reference TRBV9 and TRBJ1-3, the full variable domain reads DSGVTQTPKHLITATGQRVTLRCSPRSGDLSVYWYQQSLDQGLQFLIQYYNGEERAKGNILERFSAQQFPDLHSELNLSSLELGDSALYFCASSSQIQGSGNTIYFGEGSWLTVV.

V gene TRBV2 combines with J gene TRBJ1-6, with D perhaps TRBD1 (5 bases). This CDR3 spans 14 amino acids. Germline V gives CDR1 SNHLY, CDR2 FYNNEI. V shed 2 bases and J shed 10 bases, with 12 bases lying between them. The CDR3, as DNA: TGTGCCAGCAGTGAAAGGGGATCTGGGTCACCCCTCCACTTT. Protein product: CASSERGSGSPLHF.

The V gene is TRBV5-6, the J gene TRBJ2-1, with D perhaps TRBD1 (5 bases). The CDR3 covers 14 residues. Germline-derived CDR1 and CDR2 are SGHDT and YYEEEE. Between the trimmed V and J ends, which lost 4 bases and 0 bases, there was a span of 8 bases. CDR3 loop: CASSLDSSYNEQFF. The CDR3 DNA follows: TGTGCCAGCAGCCTCGACAGCTCCTACAATGAGCAGTTCTTC.

V and J are TRBV19 and TRBJ2-3; TRBD2 matches 7 bases. The V segment lost 0 bases and the J segment 5 bases; nucleotides outside the gene matches: 8. CDR1 LNHDA and CDR2 SQIVND come from the germline V gene (reference sequence). There are 16 residues in the CDR3. CDR3 nucleotides: TGTGCCAGTAGTATAGATCTAGCGGCCTCGATAGATACGCAGTATTTT. This gives the protein CASSIDLAASIDTQYF.

The rearrangement uses TRBV6-6 and TRBJ1-3; TRBD1 might be the D (5 bases). Trimming took off 5 bases at V and 0 bases at J, with 14 bases between the two ends. The germline V gene has CDR1 MNHNY and CDR2 SVGAGI (reference sequence). The length of the CDR3 is 16 residues. CDR3 amino acids: CASSRDPVISGNTIYF. CDR3 sequence (DNA): TGTGCCAGCAGTCGGGACCCGGTGATCTCTGGAAACACCATATATTTT.

The chain uses TRBV3-1 (or the pseudogene TRBV3-2) and TRBJ1-4, with 8 bases that match TRBD1. The germline CDR1 and CDR2 sequences are LGHDT and YNNKEL (reference sequence). J was trimmed by 8 bases and V by 4 bases; bases with no gene match: 6. CDR3 length equals 14 residues. Here the CDR3 DNA reads TGTGCCAGCAGCCGGGGAGACAGGGGAGAAAAACTGTTTTTT. The encoded protein is CASSRGDRGEKLFF.